This T cell receptor beta chain was captured by sequencing in a study of tumor-infiltrating lymphocytes in primary liver carcinoma. Study details: Subjects presented with primary liver carcinoma managed by surgical resection. Patients were men and women aged 30 to 69 years. About 3.5 to 8 million productive TCRbeta reads were obtained from the samples, with similar numbers across tissue types.

cDNA specific to TCR beta was made from around 470 ng of total RNA, with a constant-region primer employed for priming. Employing slightly modified ARM-PCR, three nested multiplex PCR rounds were run, and these gave rise to the TCR beta libraries. Running ten to eleven cycles apiece, the first two PCR rounds relied on TRBV1-TRBV30 forward primers together with a C-beta reverse primer. TCRdb itself ran the multiplex PCR reads through MiXCR, one entry per CDR3 protein. The sample records approximately 300,000 distinct CDR3 sequences, approximately 65% being singletons. The CDR3 sequence is 12 residues long. The germline CDR1 and CDR2 sequences are SQVTM and ANQGSEA. Trimming removed 6 bases from V and 1 base from J, with 10 bases in between. As for this clonotype: Being one base from a much bigger clone, this may be a read error.

Unsorted whole blood supplied the blood RNA, and germline DNA was isolated too. No treatment had been given to the patients, who were chronically infected with HBV. The genes are TRBV29-1 and TRBJ2-7; D is ambiguous. The sample comprised peripheral blood. The clonotype was recovered from a man in his forties or fifties with primary liver carcinoma and hepatitis B virus infection. CDR3: CSVEIGSYEQYF. In DNA, the CDR3 is TGCAGCGTCGAGATAGGGTCCTACGAGCAGTACTTC.